Below, 13 T cell receptor beta chains from the same sample are listed, as sequenced in a study of sequential checkpoint blockade in melanoma. Stated treatment: randomized to nivolumab then ipilimumab (arm A) or the reverse (arm B). TCRdb's table, derived via immunoSEQ multiplex PCR, lists solely in-frame clones and lacks some. Of a few thousand clones in the sample, 50% to 75% were seen once. The material was CD8+ T cells sorted from blood (inferred from file names), obtained from a patient given nivolumab and ipilimumab in sequence. The receptors stem from a human patient with melanoma. Some clones in this sample may be carry-over from other donors' samples.

In its sample, this clone was seen a few times. The J gene is TRBJ1-2, the V gene TRBV4-1, with a possible D match to TRBD1 (6 bases). V was cut by 0 bases and J by 4 bases, with 12 bases left in between. In germline, CDR1 is MGHRA, CDR2 YSYEKL. The CDR3 is 15 amino acids. CDR3 protein: CASSQDSDSIYGYTF. The DNA of the CDR3 is TGCGCCAGCAGCCAAGACTCGGACAGCATCTATGGCTACACCTTC.

This clone is medium-sized within its sample. The chain joins TRBV5-1 to TRBJ2-7; weak D call: TRBD1 (5 bases). The CDR3 length is 12 residues. V lost 4 bases, J lost 4 bases, and 9 bases lay in between. Germline V lookup: CDR1 SGHRS, CDR2 YFSETQ. The CDR3 nucleotides read TGCGCCAGCAGCCCAGACAGTTACGAGCAGTACTTC. It specifies CASSPDSYEQYF.

V gene TRBV4-3 combines with J gene TRBJ2-4; TRBD2 matches 10 bases. V shed 0 bases, J shed 8 bases, and the junction held 7 bases outside the gene matches. Germline lookup yields CDR1 LGHNA and CDR2 YSLEER. The CDR3 runs 16 residues. CDR3 coding DNA: TGCGCCAGCAGCCAAGATCCAGCGGGGGGGTCGGACATTCAGTACTTC. This codes for CASSQDPAGGSDIQYF.

This sequence joins TRBV2 and TRBJ1-6; a weak D match, TRBD1 (6 bases). CDR1 and CDR2 from the germline V gene are SNHLY and FYNNEI. Trimming removed 8 bases at V and 9 bases at J, with 23 bases between. This CDR3 contains 16 residues. CDR3 loop: CASVTSRGGPGSPLHF. The CDR3 nucleotides are TGTGCCAGCGTCACCTCCCGGGGGGGGCCAGGTTCACCCCTCCACTTT.

The chain combines TRBV7-2 with TRBJ2-7; possibly TRBD1 for D (6 bases). CDR3 size: 16 residues. Trimming took 4 bases from V and 2 from J, leaving 18 bases between them. The germline gives CDR1 SGHTA, CDR2 FQGNSA. The chain's CDR3 is CASSSNSRGDAYEQYF. The DNA of the CDR3 is TGTGCCAGCAGCTCTAACTCCAGGGGAGACGCCTACGAGCAGTACTTC.

The chain recombines TRBV7-9 with TRBJ2-3, with 13 bases matching TRBD2. Germline-derived CDR1 and CDR2 are SEHNR and FQNEAQ (reference sequence). The CDR3 sequence is 17 residues long. The junction had 6 bases not matched to a gene; V was cut back by 5 bases and J by 1 base. The DNA of the CDR3 is TGTGCCAGCAGCCCCGGACTAGCGGGGGCCCGCACAGATACGCAGTATTTT. Protein sequence: CASSPGLAGARTDTQYF.

The J gene is TRBJ1-2, the V gene TRBV7-9, with 7 bases fitting TRBD1. Trimming at V came to 2 bases and at J to 4 bases, leaving 7 bases not matched to a gene. The CDR3 runs to 15 residues. Germline V lookup: CDR1 SEHNR, CDR2 FQNEAQ (reference sequence). CDR3: CASSLLTGMSYGYTF. CDR3 bases: TGTGCCAGCAGCTTATTGACAGGGATGAGCTATGGCTACACCTTC.

This clone was found a few times. The chain uses TRBV9 and TRBJ2-7, with 10 positions matching TRBD2. The junction had 2 bases not matched to a gene; V was cut back by 1 base and J by 4 bases. Per germline, CDR1 SGDLS and CDR2 YYNGEE. There are 14 residues in the CDR3. CDR3 loop: CASSVYSGGYEQYF. The CDR3 nucleotides read TGTGCCAGCAGCGTATATAGCGGGGGGTACGAGCAGTACTTC.

This clone was observed a few times. The rearrangement links TRBV5-4 to TRBJ2-1, with D maybe TRBD2 (5 bases). Germline lookup yields CDR1 SGHNT and CDR2 YYREEE (reference sequence). CDR3 length equals 12 residues. V lost 4 bases, J lost 11 bases, and 13 bases lay in between. The CDR3, as DNA: TGTGCCAGCAGCCCGGAGGCTAGCAAGCAGTTCTTC. Translation gives CASSPEASKQFF.

This clone was recorded a few times. The J gene is TRBJ2-7, the V gene TRBV7-4; 8 bases fit TRBD1. Germline V gene sequence: CDR1 SGHVT, CDR2 SQSDAQ. This CDR3 contains 15 residues. J lost 5 bases, V lost 5 bases, and 11 bases had no gene match. The CDR3 here is CASSTMGTGGDEQYF. Here the CDR3 DNA reads TGTGCCAGCAGCACAATGGGGACAGGAGGTGACGAGCAGTACTTC.

This clone was observed a few times. A much bigger clone sits one base away, suggesting this may be a read error. This chain uses TRBV29-1 with TRBJ1-3, with D perhaps matching TRBD1 (6 bases). CDR3 length: 15 amino acids. The germline gives CDR1 SQVTM, CDR2 ANQGSEA. The CDR3 region is CNAHEDTGPGNTIYF. CDR3 sequence (DNA): TGCAACGCCCATGAAGATACAGGGCCTGGAAACACCATATATTTT.

In this sample, this clone turned up once. The gene calls are TRBV19 and TRBJ2-7; TRBD1 agrees at 9 bases. Per germline, CDR1 LNHDA and CDR2 SQIVND (reference sequence). Unmatched junction bases numbered 6, after V lost 4 bases and J lost 2 bases. The CDR3 spans 15 residues. The CDR3 spells CASSTGQGLAYEQYF. The CDR3 coding sequence is TGTGCCAGTAGTACGGGACAGGGTTTGGCCTACGAGCAGTACTTC.

This chain joins TRBV2 and TRBJ1-4, with TRBD1 matching over 7 bases. Trimming removed 3 bases from V and 7 bases from J; junction bases left unmatched: 5. The CDR3 consists of 14 residues. Germline CDR1 and CDR2: SNHLY and FYNNEI. The CDR3 region has the DNA TGTGCCAGCAGTGACGGGACAGTGGCTGAAAAACTGTTTTTT. It specifies CASSDGTVAEKLFF.